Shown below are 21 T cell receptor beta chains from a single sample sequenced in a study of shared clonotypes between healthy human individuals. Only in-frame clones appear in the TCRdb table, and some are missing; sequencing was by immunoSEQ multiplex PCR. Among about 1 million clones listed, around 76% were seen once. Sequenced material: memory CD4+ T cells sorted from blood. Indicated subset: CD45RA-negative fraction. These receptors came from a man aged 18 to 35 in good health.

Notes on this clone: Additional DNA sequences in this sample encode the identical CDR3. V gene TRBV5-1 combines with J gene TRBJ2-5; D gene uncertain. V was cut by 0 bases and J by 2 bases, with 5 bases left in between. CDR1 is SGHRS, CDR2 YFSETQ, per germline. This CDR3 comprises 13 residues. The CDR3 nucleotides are TGCGCCAGCAGCTTGGTCCTTCAAGAGACCCAGTACTTC. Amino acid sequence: CASSLVLQETQYF.

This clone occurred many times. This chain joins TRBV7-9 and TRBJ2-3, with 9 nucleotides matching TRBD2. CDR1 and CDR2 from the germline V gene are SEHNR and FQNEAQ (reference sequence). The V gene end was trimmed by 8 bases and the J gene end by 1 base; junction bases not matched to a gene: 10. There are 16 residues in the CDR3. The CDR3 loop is CASSTLRLAGTDTQYF. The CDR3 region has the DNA TGTGCCAGCTCAACCCTGCGACTAGCGGGCACAGATACGCAGTATTTT.

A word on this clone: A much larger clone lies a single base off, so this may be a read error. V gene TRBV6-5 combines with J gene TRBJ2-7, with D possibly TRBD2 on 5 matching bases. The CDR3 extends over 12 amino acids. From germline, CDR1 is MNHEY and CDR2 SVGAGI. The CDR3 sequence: CASSEGDYERYF. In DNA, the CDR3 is TGTGCCAGCTCAGAAGGCGACTACGAGCGGTACTTC.

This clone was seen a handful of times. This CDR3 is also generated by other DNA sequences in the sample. CDR3 loop: CSVGTGSNQPQHF. DNA for the CDR3: TGCAGCGTTGGGACGGGTAGCAATCAGCCCCAGCATTTT. J is TRBJ1-5 and V is TRBV29-1; D remains ambiguous. Trimming shortened V by 4 bases and J by 0 bases, and 7 bases separated the two germline ends. CDR3 size: 13 residues. Germline assignment: CDR1 SQVTM and CDR2 ANQGSEA. Using reference TRBV29-1 and TRBJ1-5 for the parts outside the CDR3, the full variable domain is SAVISQKPSRDICQRGTSLTIQCQVDSQVTMMFWYRQQPGQSLTLIATANQGSEATYESGFVIDKFPISRPNLTFSTLTVSNMSPEDSSIYLCSVGTGSNQPQHFGDGTRLSIL.

The chain's CDR3 is CASSIPRGTNTEAFF. CDR3 coding DNA: TGTGCCAGTAGTATTCCGAGGGGGACCAACACTGAAGCTTTCTTT. The chain links TRBV19 to TRBJ1-1, with a tentative D call TRBD1 (6 bases). Germline CDR1 reads LNHDA; CDR2 reads SQIVND (reference sequence). The V and J ends lost 3 bases and 2 bases respectively, with 13 bases between them. The CDR3 covers 15 residues.

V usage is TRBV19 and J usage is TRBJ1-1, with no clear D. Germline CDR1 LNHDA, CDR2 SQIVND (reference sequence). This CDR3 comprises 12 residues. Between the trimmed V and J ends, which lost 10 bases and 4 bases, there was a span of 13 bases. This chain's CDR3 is CATKGRGTEAFF. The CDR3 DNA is TGTGCCACCAAGGGCCGTGGCACTGAAGCTTTCTTT.

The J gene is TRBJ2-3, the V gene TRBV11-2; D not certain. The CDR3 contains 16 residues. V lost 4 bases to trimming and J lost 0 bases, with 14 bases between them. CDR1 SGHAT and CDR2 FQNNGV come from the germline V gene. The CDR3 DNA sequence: TGTGCCAGCAGCTCAACCCACACCACTAGCACAGATACGCAGTATTTT. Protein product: CASSSTHTTSTDTQYF.

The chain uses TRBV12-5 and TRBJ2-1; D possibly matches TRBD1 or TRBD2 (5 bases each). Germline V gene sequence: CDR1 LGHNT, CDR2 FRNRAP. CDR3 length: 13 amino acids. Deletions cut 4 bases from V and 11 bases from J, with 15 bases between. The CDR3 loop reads CASGSPRGPKQFF. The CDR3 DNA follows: TGTGCTAGTGGTTCGCCCCGGGGCCCCAAGCAGTTCTTC. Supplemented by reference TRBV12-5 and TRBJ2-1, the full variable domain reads DARVTQTPRHKVTEMGQEVTMRCQPILGHNTVFWYRQTMMQGLELLAYFRNRAPLDDSGMPKDRFSAEMPDATLATLKIQPSEPRDSAVYFCASGSPRGPKQFFGPGTRLTVL.

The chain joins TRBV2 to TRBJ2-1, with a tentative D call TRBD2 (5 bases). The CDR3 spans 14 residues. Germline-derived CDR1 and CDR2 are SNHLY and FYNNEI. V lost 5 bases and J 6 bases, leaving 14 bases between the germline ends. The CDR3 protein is CASSREELSNEQFF. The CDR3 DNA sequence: TGTGCCAGCAGTCGGGAAGAGCTTAGCAATGAGCAGTTCTTC.

CDR3 sequence reads: CASSGQGLYNSPLHF. In DNA form, the CDR3 reads TGTGCCAGCAGTGGACAGGGCCTCTATAATTCACCCCTCCACTTT. The V and J genes are TRBV2 and TRBJ1-6, with 7 bases identical to TRBD1. Germline CDR1 is SNHLY and CDR2 is FYNNEI. The CDR3 is made up of 15 amino acids. V trimming: 4 bases; J trimming: 3 bases; junction bases outside the gene matches: 3. Supplemented by reference TRBV2 and TRBJ1-6, the full variable domain reads EPEVTQTPSHQVTQMGQEVILRCVPISNHLYFYWYRQILGQKVEFLVSFYNNEISEKSEIFDDQFSVERPDGSNFTLKIRSTKLEDSAMYFCASSGQGLYNSPLHFGNGTRLTVT.

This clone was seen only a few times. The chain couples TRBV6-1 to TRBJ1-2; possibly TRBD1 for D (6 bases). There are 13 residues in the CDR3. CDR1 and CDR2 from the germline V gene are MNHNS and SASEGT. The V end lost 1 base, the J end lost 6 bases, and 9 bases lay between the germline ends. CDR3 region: CASSEVGGHGYTF. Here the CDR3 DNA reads TGTGCCAGCAGTGAAGTAGGGGGACATGGCTACACCTTC.

This chain's CDR3 is CASRPLRGRTGEQYF. CDR3 bases: TGTGCCAGCAGGCCGCTAAGGGGGCGGACAGGGGAGCAGTACTTC. The chain is built from TRBV2 and TRBJ2-7; 8 bases line up with TRBD1. Germline V lookup: CDR1 SNHLY, CDR2 FYNNEI. The trim removed 6 bases at V and 7 bases at J, leaving 14 bases unmatched. The CDR3 has 15 residues.

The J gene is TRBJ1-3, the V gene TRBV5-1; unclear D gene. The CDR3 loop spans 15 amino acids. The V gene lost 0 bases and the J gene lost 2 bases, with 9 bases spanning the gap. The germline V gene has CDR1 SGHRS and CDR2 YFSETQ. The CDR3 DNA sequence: TGCGCCAGCAGCTTGGGACAAATAGCTGGAAACACCATATATTTT. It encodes CASSLGQIAGNTIYF.

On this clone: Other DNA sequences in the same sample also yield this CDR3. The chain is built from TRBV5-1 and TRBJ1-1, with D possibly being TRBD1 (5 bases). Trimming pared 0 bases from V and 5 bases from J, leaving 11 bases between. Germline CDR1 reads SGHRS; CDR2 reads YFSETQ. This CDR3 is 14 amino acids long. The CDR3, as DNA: TGCGCCAGCAGCTTGGGTCAGGGAGGTACTGAAGCTTTCTTT. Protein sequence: CASSLGQGGTEAFF.

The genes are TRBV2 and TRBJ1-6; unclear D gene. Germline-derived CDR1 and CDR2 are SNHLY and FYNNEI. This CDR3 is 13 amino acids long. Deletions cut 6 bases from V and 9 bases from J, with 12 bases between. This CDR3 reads CASSGEIGSPLHF. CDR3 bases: TGTGCCAGCAGCGGGGAGATAGGTTCACCCCTCCACTTT.

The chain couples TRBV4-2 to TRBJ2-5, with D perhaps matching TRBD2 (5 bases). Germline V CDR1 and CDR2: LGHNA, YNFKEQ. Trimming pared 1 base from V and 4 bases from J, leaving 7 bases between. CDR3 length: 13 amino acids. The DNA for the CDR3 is TGTGCCAGCAGCCAAGGGGAGTCAGAGACCCAGTACTTC. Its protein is CASSQGESETQYF.

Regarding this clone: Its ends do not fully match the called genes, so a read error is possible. CDR3 loop: CASSLAKDQPQHF. The DNA of the CDR3 is TGTGCTAGCAGCTTAGCGAAGGATCAGCCCCAGCATTTT. The V and J genes are TRBV7-7 and TRBJ1-5; D unresolved. There are 13 residues in the CDR3. The germline gives CDR1 SSHAT, CDR2 FNYEAQ (reference sequence).

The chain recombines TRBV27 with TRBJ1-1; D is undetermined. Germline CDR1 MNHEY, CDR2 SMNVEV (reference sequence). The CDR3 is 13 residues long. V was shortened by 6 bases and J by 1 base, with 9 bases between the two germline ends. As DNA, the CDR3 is TGTGCCAGCAGGGTCGACGGGAACACTGAAGCTTTCTTT. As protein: CASRVDGNTEAFF.

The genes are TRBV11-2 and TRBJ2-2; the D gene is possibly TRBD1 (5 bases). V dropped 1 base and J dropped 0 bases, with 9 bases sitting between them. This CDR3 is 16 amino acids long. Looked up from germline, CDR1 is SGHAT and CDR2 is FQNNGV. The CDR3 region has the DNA TGTGCCAGCAGCTTAGTAGCAGGGACGAACACCGGGGAGCTGTTTTTT. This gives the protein CASSLVAGTNTGELFF.

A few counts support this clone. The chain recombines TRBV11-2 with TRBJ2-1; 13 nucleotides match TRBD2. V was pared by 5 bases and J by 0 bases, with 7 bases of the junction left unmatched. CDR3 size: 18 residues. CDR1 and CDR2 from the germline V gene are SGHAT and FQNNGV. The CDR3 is CASSRGLAGFYSYNEQFF. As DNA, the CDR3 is TGTGCCAGCAGCCGGGGACTAGCGGGATTCTACTCCTACAATGAGCAGTTCTTC.

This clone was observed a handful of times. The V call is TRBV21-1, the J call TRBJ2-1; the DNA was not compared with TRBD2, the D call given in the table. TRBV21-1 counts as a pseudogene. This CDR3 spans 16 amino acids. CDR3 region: CARCRPSRLCYNEQFF. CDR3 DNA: TGTGCCAGATGTAGGCCCAGCCGACTCTGCTACAATGAGCAGTTCTTC.